These 12 T cell receptor beta chains were all obtained from the same sample, sequenced in a study of blood T cells in healthy people across ages. A second PCR of 7 to 11 cycles used a sample-barcoded 5' primer and a J-beta primer mix. MiXCR, applied by TCRdb to the 5' RACE reads, yields one record per CDR3 protein. The table includes approximately 800,000 distinct CDR3 sequences, around a quarter detected once. The sample was also reused in another study, on T cells of mothers and their children.

Sequenced input: blood. The receptor set was obtained from a boy younger than 18 in good health.

This clonotype was counted between two and nine times. This sequence joins TRBV20-1 and TRBJ2-5; D is uncertain. Trimming removed 6 bases from V and 5 bases from J, with 7 bases in between. The CDR3 loop spans 10 amino acids. Germline V CDR1 and CDR2: DFQATT, SNEGSKA (reference sequence). CDR3 in DNA: TGCAGTGCCAAAAGGGAGACCCAGTACTTC. Translated, it gives CSAKRETQYF.

J is TRBJ2-1 and V is TRBV5-1; D remains ambiguous. Germline V gene sequence: CDR1 SGHRS, CDR2 YFSETQ. V shed 0 bases and J shed 4 bases, with 11 bases lying between them. CDR3 length equals 15 residues. CDR3 DNA: TGCGCCAGCAGCTTGGACGGAGAAACATACAATGAGCAGTTCTTC. It codes for CASSLDGETYNEQFF.

The chain has TRBV7-9 and TRBJ1-6; 8 positions agree with TRBD1. Germline trimming cut 6 bases from V and 7 bases from J; bases unmatched to any gene: 8. The CDR3 has 15 amino acids. Germline CDR1 is SEHNR and CDR2 is FQNEAQ (reference sequence). DNA for the CDR3: TGTGCCAGCAGTCGTGGACAGGGTCAAAATTCACCCCTCCACTTT. This gives the protein CASSRGQGQNSPLHF.

The J gene is TRBJ1-1, the V gene TRBV14, with TRBD1 identical over 11 bases. Trimming removed 5 bases from V and 6 bases from J; junction bases left unmatched: 14. CDR1 and CDR2 from the germline V gene are SGHDN and FVKESK. The length of the CDR3 is 17 residues. CDR3 loop: CASSSMPYGTGGSEAFF. The CDR3 region has the DNA TGTGCCAGCAGCTCAATGCCCTACGGGACAGGGGGGTCTGAAGCTTTCTTT.

This clonotype was recorded a few times. This chain links TRBV20-1 with TRBJ2-5, with 7 bases lining up with TRBD2. This CDR3 has 14 amino acids. From germline, CDR1 is DFQATT and CDR2 SNEGSKA (reference sequence). The ends lost 4 bases at V and 2 bases at J; junction bases unmatched: 7. CDR3 coding DNA: TGCAGTGCTAATCGAGCGGGACTACAAGAGACCCAGTACTTC. Protein: CSANRAGLQETQYF.

The gene calls are TRBV29-1 and TRBJ2-1; 9 nucleotides line up with TRBD2. Germline CDR1 reads SQVTM; CDR2 reads ANQGSEA. After removal of 7 bases from V and 3 bases from J, the junction contained 4 bases not matched to a gene. The CDR3 has 13 residues. DNA of the CDR3: TGCAGCGGTAGCGGGGGCTTCTACAATGAGCAGTTCTTC. The encoded protein is CSGSGGFYNEQFF.

The chain has TRBV27 and TRBJ2-7; D gene unclear. Germline CDR1 and CDR2: MNHEY and SMNVEV (reference sequence). The CDR3 is 13 residues long. The V end was cut by 2 bases, the J end by 2 bases, with 7 bases between. The CDR3 region has the DNA TGTGCCAGCAGTTTAGCCCGTACCTACGAGCAGTACTTC. This gives the protein CASSLARTYEQYF.

This clonotype was observed a handful of times. V and J are TRBV5-1 and TRBJ1-5, with a tentative D call TRBD1 (5 bases). This CDR3 region has 16 residues. V shed 3 bases and J shed 4 bases, with 17 bases lying between them. From germline, CDR1 is SGHRS and CDR2 YFSETQ. DNA of the CDR3: TGCGCCAGCAGCTCGGGACCCCTCCGACTTAATCAGCCCCAGCATTTT. Amino acid sequence: CASSSGPLRLNQPQHF.

The chain employs TRBV12-5 and TRBJ2-1; perhaps TRBD1 as D (6 bases). The CDR3 consists of 14 residues. Between the trimmed V and J ends, which lost 1 base and 10 bases, there was a span of 14 bases. Germline V gene sequence: CDR1 LGHNT, CDR2 FRNRAP. CDR3 sequence reads: CASGLDNRVGEQFF. CDR3 coding DNA: TGTGCTAGTGGTTTGGACAACAGGGTCGGAGAGCAGTTCTTC.

This clonotype was detected only a few times. This chain connects TRBV2 to TRBJ1-3, with a weak D call TRBD1 (6 bases). The length of the CDR3 is 15 residues. With 6 bases removed from V and 0 bases from J, the gap between germline ends came to 12 bases. The germline V gene encodes CDR1 SNHLY and CDR2 FYNNEI. In nucleotides, the CDR3 is TGTGCCAGCAGCTCCCGGGGGCGCTCTGGAAACACCATATATTTT. Its protein product is CASSSRGRSGNTIYF.

This clonotype showed up just a few times. The J gene is TRBJ1-2, the V gene TRBV12-3 or TRBV12-4; D is possibly TRBD1 (5 bases). Trimming stripped 4 bases from V and 4 bases from J, with 16 bases between. The CDR3 loop spans 15 amino acids. The CDR3 loop is CASSSRLTEGYGYTF. CDR3 sequence (DNA): TGTGCCAGCAGTTCTAGACTGACAGAAGGCTATGGCTACACCTTC.

The chain carries TRBV12-3 or TRBV12-4 and TRBJ1-2; TRBD1 might be the D (6 bases). This CDR3 is 13 amino acids long. V shed 6 bases and J shed 8 bases, with 16 bases lying between them. This chain's CDR3 is CASRLAGVEGYTF. The CDR3 coding sequence is TGTGCCAGCAGATTGGCAGGGGTGGAGGGCTACACCTTC.